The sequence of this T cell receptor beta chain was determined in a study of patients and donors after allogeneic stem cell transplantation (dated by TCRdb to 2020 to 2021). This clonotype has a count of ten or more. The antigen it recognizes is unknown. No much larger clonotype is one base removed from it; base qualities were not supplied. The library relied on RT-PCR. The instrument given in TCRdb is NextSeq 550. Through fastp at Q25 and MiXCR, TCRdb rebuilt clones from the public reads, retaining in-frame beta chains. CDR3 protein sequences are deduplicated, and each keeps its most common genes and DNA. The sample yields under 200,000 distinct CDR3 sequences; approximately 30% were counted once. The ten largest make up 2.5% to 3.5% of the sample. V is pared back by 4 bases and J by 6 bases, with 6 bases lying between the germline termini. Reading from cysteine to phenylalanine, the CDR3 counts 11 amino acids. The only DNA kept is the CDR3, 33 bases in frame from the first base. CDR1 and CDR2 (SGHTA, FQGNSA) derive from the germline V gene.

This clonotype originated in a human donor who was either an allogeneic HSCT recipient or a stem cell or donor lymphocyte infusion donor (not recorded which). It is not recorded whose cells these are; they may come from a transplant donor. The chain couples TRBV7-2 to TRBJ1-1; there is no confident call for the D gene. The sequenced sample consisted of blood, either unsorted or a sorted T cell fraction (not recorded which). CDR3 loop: CASSSGPEAFF. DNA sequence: TGTGCCAGCAGCTCCGGCCCTGAAGCTTTCTTT.